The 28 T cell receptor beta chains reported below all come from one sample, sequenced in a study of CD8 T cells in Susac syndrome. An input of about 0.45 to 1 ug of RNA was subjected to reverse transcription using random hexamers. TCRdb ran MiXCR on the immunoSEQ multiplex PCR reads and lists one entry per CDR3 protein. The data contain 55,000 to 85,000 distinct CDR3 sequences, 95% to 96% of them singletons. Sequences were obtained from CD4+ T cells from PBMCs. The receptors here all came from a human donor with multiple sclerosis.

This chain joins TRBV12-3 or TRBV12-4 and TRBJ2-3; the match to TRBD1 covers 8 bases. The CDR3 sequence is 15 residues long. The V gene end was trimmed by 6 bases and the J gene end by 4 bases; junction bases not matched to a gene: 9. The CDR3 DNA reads TGTGCCAGCAGCCTCCAGGGACAGGCGGCAGATACGCAGTATTTT. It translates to CASSLQGQAADTQYF.

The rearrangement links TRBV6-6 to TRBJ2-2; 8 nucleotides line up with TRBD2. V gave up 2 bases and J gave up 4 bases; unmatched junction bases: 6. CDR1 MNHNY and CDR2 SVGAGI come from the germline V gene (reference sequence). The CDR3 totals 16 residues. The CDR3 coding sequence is TGTGCCAGCAGTTACACCCCGGGGGGGGGCACCGGGGAGCTGTTTTTT. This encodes CASSYTPGGGTGELFF.

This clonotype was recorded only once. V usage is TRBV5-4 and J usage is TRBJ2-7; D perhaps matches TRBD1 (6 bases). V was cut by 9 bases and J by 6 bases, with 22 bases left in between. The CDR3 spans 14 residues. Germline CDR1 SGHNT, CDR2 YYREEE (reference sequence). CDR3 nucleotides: TGTGCCACCCGAGTTACACAGGGTCTGTCCGAGCAGTACTTC. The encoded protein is CATRVTQGLSEQYF.

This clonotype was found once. CDR3 amino acids: CASSTRLAGGNEQFF. DNA for the CDR3: TGTGCCAGCAGTACCCGACTAGCGGGGGGCAATGAGCAGTTCTTC. This chain connects TRBV27 to TRBJ2-1; 13 bases line up with TRBD2. Trimming removed 5 bases from V and 6 bases from J; junction bases left unmatched: 4. The CDR3 runs to 15 residues. Germline V lookup: CDR1 MNHEY, CDR2 SMNVEV (reference sequence).

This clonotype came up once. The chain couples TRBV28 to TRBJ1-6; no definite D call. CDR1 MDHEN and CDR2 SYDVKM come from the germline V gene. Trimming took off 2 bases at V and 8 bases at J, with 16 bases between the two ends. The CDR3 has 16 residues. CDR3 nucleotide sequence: TGTGCCAGCAGTTTACGGCTAACGTCTATGTATTCACCCCTCCACTTT. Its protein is CASSLRLTSMYSPLHF.

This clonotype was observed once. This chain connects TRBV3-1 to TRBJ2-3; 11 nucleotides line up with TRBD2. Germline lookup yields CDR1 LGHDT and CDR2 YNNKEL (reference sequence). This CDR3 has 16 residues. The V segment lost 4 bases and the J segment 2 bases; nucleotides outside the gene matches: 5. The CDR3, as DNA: TGTGCCAGCAGCCTTGCTAGCGGGGGGCCCACAGATACGCAGTATTTT. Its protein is CASSLASGGPTDTQYF.

The CDR3 DNA sequence: TGTGCCAGCAGTAGACAGGGGACCCCCTATAATTCACCCCTCCACTTT. Residues: CASSRQGTPYNSPLHF. The gene calls are TRBV6-1 and TRBJ1-6, with 8 bases identical to TRBD1. This CDR3 contains 16 residues. Germline V gene lookup returns CDR1 MNHNS and CDR2 SASEGT. J was trimmed by 2 bases and V by 5 bases; bases with no gene match: 5.

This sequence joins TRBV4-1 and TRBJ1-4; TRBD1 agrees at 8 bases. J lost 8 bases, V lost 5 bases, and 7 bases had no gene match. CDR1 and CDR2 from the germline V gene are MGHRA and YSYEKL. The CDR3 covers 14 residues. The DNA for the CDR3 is TGCGCCAGCAGCAAGACAGGGGCGCGGGAAAAACTGTTTTTT. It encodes CASSKTGAREKLFF.

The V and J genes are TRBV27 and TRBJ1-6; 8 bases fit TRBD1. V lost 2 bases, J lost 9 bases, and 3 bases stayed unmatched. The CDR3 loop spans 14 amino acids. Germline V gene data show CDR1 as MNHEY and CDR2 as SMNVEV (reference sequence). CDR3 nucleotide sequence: TGTGCCAGCAGTTTAGACAGGGGTGTTTCACCCCTCCACTTT. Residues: CASSLDRGVSPLHF.

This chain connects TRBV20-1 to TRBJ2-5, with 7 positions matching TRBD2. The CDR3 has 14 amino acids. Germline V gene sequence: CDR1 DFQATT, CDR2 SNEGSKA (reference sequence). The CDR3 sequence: CSTRDWEGIETQYF. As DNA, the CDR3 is TGCAGCACTAGAGATTGGGAGGGAATAGAGACCCAGTACTTC.

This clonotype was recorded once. The CDR3 region has the DNA TGTGCCAGCAGTTCCGCCCCTACAGGGAACTATGGCTACACCTTC. Translated: CASSSAPTGNYGYTF. The chain has TRBV6-6 and TRBJ1-2, with D possibly being TRBD1 (6 bases). V was shortened by 4 bases and J by 2 bases, with 14 bases between the two germline ends. Germline V gene data show CDR1 as MNHNY and CDR2 as SVGAGI (reference sequence). The CDR3 consists of 15 residues.

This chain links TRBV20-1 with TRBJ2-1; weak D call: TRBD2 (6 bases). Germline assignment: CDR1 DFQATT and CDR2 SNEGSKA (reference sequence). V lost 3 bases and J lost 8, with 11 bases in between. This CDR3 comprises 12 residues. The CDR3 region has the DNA TGCAGTGCTAGCCGAGCTAGCGATGAGCAGTTCTTC. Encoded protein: CSASRASDEQFF.

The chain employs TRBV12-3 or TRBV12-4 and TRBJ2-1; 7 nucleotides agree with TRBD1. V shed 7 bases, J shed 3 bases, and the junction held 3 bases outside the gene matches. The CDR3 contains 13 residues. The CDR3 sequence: CASTGQIYNEQFF. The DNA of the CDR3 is TGTGCCAGCACGGGACAGATCTACAATGAGCAGTTCTTC.

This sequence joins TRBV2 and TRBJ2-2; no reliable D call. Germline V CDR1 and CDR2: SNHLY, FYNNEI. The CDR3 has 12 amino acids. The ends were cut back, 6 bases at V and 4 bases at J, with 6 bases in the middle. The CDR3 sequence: CASSGPTGELFF. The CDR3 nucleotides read TGTGCCAGCAGCGGACCCACCGGGGAGCTGTTTTTT.

The CDR3 loop reads CASSWLGTPAEAQYF. CDR3 sequence (DNA): TGCGCCAGCAGCTGGCTCGGGACGCCAGCTGAGGCCCAGTACTTC. The genes are TRBV5-1 and TRBJ2-5, with D perhaps assigned TRBD1 or TRBD2 (5 bases each). The V gene lost 3 bases and the J gene lost 9 bases, with 21 bases spanning the gap. Germline V lookup: CDR1 SGHRS, CDR2 YFSETQ. The CDR3 extends over 15 amino acids.

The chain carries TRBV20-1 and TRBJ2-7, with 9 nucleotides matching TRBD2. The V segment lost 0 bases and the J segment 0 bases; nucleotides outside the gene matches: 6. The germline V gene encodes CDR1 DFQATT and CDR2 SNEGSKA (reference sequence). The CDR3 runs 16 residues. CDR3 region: CSARDPLAGDSYEQYF. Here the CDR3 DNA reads TGCAGTGCTAGAGACCCTTTAGCGGGGGACTCCTACGAGCAGTACTTC.

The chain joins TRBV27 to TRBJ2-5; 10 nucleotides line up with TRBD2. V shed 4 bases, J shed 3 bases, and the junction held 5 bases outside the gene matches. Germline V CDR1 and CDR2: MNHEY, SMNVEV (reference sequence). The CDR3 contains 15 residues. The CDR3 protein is CASSSQRGGKETQYF. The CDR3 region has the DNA TGTGCCAGCAGTTCCCAGCGGGGGGGCAAAGAGACCCAGTACTTC.

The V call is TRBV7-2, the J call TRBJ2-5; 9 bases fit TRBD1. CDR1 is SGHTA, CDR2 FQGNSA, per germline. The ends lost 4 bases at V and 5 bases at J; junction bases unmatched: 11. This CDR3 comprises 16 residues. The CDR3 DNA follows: TGTGCCAGCAGCTCTACAGGGGGCGCCGGGAGGGAGACCCAGTACTTC. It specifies CASSSTGGAGRETQYF.

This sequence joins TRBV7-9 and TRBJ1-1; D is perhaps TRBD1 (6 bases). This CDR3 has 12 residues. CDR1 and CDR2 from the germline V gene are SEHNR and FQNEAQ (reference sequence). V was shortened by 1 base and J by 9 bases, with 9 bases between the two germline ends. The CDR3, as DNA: TGTGCCAGCAGCTTAGGGACAGAGAAAGCTTTCTTT. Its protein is CASSLGTEKAFF. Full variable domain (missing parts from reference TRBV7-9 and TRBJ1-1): DTGVSQNPRHKITKRGQNVTFRCDPISEHNRLYWYRQTLGQGPEFLTYFQNEAQLEKSRLLSDRFSAERPKGSFSTLEIQRTEQGDSAMYLCASSLGTEKAFFGQGTRLTVV.

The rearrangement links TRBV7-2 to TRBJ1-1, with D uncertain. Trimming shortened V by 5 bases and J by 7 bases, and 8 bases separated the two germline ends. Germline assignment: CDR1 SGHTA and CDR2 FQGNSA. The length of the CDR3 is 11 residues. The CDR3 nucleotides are TGTGCCAGCAGCGTGATAAATGAAGCTTTCTTT. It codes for CASSVINEAFF.

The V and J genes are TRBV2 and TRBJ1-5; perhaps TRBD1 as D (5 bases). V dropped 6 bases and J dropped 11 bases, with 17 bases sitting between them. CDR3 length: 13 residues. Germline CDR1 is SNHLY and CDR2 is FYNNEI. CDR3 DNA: TGTGCCAGCAGAGCAGACCCCGGGGCAGCCCAGCATTTT. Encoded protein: CASRADPGAAQHF.

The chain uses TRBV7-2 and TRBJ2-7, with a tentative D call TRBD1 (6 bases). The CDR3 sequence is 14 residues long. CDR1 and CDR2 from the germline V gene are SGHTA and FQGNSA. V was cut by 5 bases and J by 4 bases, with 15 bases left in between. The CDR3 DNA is TGTGCCAGCAGCCCGCGGCAGGGGTGGTACGAGCAGTACTTC. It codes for CASSPRQGWYEQYF.

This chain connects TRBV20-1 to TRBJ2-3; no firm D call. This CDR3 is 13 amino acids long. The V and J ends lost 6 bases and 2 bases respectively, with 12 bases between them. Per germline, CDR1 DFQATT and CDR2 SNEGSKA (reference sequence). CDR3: CSAPGPATDTQYF. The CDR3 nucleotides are TGCAGTGCCCCCGGCCCCGCCACAGATACGCAGTATTTT.

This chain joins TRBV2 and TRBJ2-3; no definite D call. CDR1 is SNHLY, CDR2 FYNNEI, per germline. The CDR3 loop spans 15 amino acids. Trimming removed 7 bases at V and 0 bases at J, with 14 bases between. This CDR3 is CASKKARGSTDTQYF. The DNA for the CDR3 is TGTGCCAGCAAGAAGGCCAGAGGAAGCACAGATACGCAGTATTTT.

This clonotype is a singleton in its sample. The CDR3 region is CASSLVLAGGQETQYF. The CDR3 DNA follows: TGCGCCAGCAGCTTGGTTCTAGCGGGGGGTCAAGAGACCCAGTACTTC. The rearrangement links TRBV5-1 to TRBJ2-5, with TRBD2 matching 11 bases. This CDR3 has 16 amino acids. The germline gives CDR1 SGHRS, CDR2 YFSETQ. Losses at the gene ends were 0 bases for V and 2 bases for J; bases not matched to a gene: 3.

CDR3 nucleotides: TGTGCCACAGGCTCCTATAATTCACCCCTCCACTTT. It codes for CATGSYNSPLHF. The genes are TRBV3-1 and TRBJ1-6; D call uncertain. This CDR3 is built from 12 residues. Trimming left V 10 bases short and J 0 bases short, with 4 bases between. Germline-derived CDR1 and CDR2 are LGHDT and YNNKEL (reference sequence). Looking up the rest from reference TRBV3-1 and TRBJ1-6 gives the full variable domain: DTAVSQTPKYLVTQMGNDKSIKCEQNLGHDTMYWYKQDSKKFLKIMFSYNNKELIINETVPNRFSPKSPDKAHLNLHINSLELGDSAVYFCATGSYNSPLHFGNGTRLTVT.

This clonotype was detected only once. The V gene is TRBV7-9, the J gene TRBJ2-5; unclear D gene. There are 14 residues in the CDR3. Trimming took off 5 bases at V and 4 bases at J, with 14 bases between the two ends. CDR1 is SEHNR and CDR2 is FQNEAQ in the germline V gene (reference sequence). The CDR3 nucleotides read TGTGCCAGCAGCATTCGAATGGGTTTAGAGACCCAGTACTTC. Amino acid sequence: CASSIRMGLETQYF.

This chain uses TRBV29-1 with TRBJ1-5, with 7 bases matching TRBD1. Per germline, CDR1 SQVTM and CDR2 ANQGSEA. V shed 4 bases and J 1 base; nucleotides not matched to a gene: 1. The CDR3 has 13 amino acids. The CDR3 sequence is CSVGGQSNQPQHF. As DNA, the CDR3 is TGCAGCGTTGGGGGACAGAGCAATCAGCCCCAGCATTTT.